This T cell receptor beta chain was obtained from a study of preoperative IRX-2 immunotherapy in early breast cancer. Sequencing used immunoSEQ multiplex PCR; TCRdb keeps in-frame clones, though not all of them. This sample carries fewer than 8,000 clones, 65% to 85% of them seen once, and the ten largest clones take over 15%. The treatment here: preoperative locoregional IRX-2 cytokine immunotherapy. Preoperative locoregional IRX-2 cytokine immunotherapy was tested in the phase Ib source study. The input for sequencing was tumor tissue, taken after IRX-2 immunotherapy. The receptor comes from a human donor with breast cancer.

CDR3 amino acids: CASSPQGGYGYTF. The CDR3 DNA reads as TGTGCCAGTAGTCCCCAGGGGGGCTATGGCTACACCTTC. The chain couples TRBV19 to TRBJ1-2; TRBD1 agrees at 7 bases. Germline CDR1 LNHDA, CDR2 SQIVND (reference sequence). CDR3 length: 13 residues. Trimming at V came to 5 bases and at J to 4 bases, leaving 4 bases not matched to a gene.